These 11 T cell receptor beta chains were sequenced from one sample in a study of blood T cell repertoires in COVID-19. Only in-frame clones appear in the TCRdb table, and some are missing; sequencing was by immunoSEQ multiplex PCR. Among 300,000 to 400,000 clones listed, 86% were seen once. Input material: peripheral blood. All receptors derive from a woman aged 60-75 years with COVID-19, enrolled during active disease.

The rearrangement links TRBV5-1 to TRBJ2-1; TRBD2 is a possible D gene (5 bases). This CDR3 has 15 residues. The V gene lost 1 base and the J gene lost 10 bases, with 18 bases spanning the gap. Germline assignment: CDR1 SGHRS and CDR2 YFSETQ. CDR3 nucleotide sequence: TGCGCCAGCAGCTTGCGCGGGTCTACCACGGAAGAGCAGTTCTTC. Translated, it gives CASSLRGSTTEEQFF.

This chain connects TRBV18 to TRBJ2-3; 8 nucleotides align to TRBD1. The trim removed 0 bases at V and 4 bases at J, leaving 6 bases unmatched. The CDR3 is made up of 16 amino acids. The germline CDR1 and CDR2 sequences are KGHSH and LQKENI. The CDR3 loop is CASSPPTGVRADTQYF. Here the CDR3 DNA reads TGTGCCAGCTCACCACCGACAGGGGTTCGGGCAGATACGCAGTATTTT.

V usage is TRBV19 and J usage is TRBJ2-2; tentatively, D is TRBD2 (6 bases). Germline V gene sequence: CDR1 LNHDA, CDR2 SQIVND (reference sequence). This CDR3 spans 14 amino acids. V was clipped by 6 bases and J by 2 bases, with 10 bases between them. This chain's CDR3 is CASRRDFNTGELFF. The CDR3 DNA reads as TGTGCCAGTAGACGGGACTTCAACACCGGGGAGCTGTTTTTT.

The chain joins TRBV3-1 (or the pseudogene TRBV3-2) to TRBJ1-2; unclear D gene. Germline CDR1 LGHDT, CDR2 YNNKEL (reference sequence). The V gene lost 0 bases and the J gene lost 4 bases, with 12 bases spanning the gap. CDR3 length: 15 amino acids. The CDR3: CASSQDLAWPYGYTF. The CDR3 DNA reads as TGTGCCAGCAGCCAAGATCTTGCATGGCCCTATGGCTACACCTTC.

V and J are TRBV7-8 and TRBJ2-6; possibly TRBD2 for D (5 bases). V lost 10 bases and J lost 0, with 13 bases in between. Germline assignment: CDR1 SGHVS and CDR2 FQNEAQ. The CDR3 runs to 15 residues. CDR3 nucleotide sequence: TGTGCCATGGGCCCGGGGAACTCTGGGGCCAACGTCCTGACTTTC. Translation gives CAMGPGNSGANVLTF.

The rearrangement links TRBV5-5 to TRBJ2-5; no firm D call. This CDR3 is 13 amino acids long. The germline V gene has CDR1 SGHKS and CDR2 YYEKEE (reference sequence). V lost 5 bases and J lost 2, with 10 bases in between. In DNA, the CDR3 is TGTGCCAGCAGATTAGCTCAACAAGAGACCCAGTACTTC. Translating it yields CASRLAQQETQYF.

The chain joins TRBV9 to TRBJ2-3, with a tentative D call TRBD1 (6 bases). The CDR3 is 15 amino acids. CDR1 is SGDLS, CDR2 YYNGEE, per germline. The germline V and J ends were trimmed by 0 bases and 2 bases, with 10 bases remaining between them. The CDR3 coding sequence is TGTGCCAGCAGCGTAGCAGGGGTTTTCACAGATACGCAGTATTTT. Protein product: CASSVAGVFTDTQYF. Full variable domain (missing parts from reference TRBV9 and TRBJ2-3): DSGVTQTPKHLITATGQRVTLRCSPRSGDLSVYWYQQSLDQGLQFLIQYYNGEERAKGNILERFSAQQFPDLHSELNLSSLELGDSALYFCASSVAGVFTDTQYFGPGTRLTVL.

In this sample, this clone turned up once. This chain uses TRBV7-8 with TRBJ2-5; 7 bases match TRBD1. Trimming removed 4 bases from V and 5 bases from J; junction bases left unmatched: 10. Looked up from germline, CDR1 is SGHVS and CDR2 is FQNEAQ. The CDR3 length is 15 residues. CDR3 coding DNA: TGTGCCAGCAGCTCCAGAAACAGGGGCGGGGAGACCCAGTACTTC. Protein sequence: CASSSRNRGGETQYF. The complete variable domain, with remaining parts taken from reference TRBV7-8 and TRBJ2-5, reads GAGVSQSPRYKVAKRGQDVALRCDPISGHVSLFWYQQALGQGPEFLTYFQNEAQLDKSGLPSDRFFAERPEGSVSTLKIQRTQQEDSAVYLCASSSRNRGGETQYFGPGTRLLVL.

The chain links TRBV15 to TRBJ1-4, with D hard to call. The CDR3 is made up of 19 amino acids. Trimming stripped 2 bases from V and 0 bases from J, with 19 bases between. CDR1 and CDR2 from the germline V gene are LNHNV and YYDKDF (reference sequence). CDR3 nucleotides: TGTGCCACCAGCAGATACCCCTGGAGGATTTGGGCAACTAATGAAAAACTGTTTTTT. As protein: CATSRYPWRIWATNEKLFF.

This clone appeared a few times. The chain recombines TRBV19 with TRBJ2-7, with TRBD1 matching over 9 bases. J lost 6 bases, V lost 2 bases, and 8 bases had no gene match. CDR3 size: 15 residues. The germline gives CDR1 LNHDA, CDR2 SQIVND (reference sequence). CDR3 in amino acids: CASSISAGTGIEQYF. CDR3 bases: TGTGCCAGTAGTATATCAGCCGGGACAGGGATCGAGCAGTACTTC.

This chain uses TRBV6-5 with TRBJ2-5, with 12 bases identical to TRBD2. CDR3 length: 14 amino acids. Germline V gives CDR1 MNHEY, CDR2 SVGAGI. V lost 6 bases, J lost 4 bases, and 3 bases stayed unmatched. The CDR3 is CASSLAGGLETQYF. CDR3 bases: TGTGCCAGCAGCCTAGCGGGGGGGCTAGAGACCCAGTACTTC.